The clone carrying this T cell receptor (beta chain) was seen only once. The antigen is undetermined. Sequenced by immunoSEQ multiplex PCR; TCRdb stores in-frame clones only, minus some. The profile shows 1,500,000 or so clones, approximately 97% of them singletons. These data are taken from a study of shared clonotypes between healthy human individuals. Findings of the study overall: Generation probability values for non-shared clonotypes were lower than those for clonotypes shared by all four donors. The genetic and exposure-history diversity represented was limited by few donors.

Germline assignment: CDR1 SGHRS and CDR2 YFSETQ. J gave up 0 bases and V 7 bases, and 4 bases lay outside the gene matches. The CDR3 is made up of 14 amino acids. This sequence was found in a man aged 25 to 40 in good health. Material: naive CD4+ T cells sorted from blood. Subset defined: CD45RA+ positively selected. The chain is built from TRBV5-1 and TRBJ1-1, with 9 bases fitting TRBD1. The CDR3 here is CASGQGFMNTEAFF. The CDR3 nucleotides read TGCGCCAGCGGACAGGGGTTTATGAACACTGAAGCTTTCTTT.